In this sample, the clone carrying this TCR beta chain turned up many times. The antigen is not known. This entry is derived from a study of human T cells and chemical hapten exposure. Across the whole study: Diphenylcyclopropenone, dosed weekly to the scalp, was given to patients throughout the roughly 24-week study.

In germline, CDR1 is MNHEY, CDR2 SVGEGT. This CDR3 region has 16 residues. V lost 2 bases and J lost 0, with 13 bases in between. Findings and caveats of the study: TCRs exceeding a frequency of 1 in 1000 stayed unchanged under DPC sensitization.

TCRdb re-called the RACE reads with MiXCR, one entry per CDR3 protein. There are a few hundred thousand distinct CDR3 sequences in the sample; approximately 5% occur only once, and roughly 8.2% lies in the top ten. Indicated time point: pre-sensitization, week 0. The treatment denotes: therapeutic diphenylcyclopropenone sensitization with weekly scalp DPC. The material was whole blood, obtained in connection with sensitization to the hapten diphenylcyclopropenone (DPC). The origin of this receptor is a woman under 30 with alopecia areata. Some clones in this sample may be carry-over from other donors' samples. This chain connects TRBV6-2 or TRBV6-3 to TRBJ1-1; no clear D gene. CDR3 in amino acids: CASSYPSDEMNTEAFF. The CDR3 DNA is TGTGCCAGCAGTTACCCGTCAGACGAAATGAACACTGAAGCTTTCTTT.